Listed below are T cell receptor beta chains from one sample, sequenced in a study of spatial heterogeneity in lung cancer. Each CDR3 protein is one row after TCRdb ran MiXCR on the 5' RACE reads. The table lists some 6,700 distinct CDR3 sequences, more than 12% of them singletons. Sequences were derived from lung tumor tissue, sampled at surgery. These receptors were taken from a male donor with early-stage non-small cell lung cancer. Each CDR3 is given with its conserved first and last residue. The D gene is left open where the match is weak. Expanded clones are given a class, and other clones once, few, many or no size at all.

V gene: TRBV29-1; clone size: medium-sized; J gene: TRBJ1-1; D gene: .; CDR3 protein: CSVGGHQGTEAFF; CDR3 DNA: TGCAGCGTTGGGGGACACCAAGGCACTGAAGCTTTCTTT
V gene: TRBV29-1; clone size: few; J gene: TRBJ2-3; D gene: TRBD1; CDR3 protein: CSVRQGGTDTQYF; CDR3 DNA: TGCAGCGTTCGGCAGGGGGGCACAGATACGCAGTATTTT
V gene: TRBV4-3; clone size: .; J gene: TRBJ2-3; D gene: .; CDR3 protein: CASRGQSTDTQYF; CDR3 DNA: TGCGCCAGCAGGGGCCAGTCCACAGATACGCAGTATTTT
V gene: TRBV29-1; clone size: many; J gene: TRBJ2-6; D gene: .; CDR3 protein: CSVVWAGDISGANVLTF; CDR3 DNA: TGCAGCGTTGTCTGGGCAGGGGACATCTCTGGGGCCAACGTCCTGACTTTC
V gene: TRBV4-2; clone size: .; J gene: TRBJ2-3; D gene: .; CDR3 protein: CASSQVKADTQYF; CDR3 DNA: TGTGCCAGCAGCCAAGTAAAAGCAGATACGCAGTATTTT
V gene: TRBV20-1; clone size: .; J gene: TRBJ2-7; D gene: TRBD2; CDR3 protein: CSARGLAGGHPYEQYF; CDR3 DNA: TGCAGTGCTAGGGGACTAGCGGGAGGCCACCCCTACGAGCAGTACTTC
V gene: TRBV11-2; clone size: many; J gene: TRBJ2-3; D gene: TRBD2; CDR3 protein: CASSTGTSGSSSTDTQYF; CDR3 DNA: TGTGCCAGCAGCACCGGGACTAGCGGGTCTTCTAGCACAGATACGCAGTATTTT
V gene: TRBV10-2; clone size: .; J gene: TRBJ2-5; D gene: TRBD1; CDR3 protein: CASIRNRGQWTGRFSPETQYF; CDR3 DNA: TGCGCCAGCATTCGCAATAGGGGGCAGTGGACAGGGCGCTTTAGTCCGGAGACCCAGTACTTC
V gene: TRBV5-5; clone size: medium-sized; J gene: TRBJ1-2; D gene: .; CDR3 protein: CASSLKREGVRNYGYTF; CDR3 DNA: TGTGCCAGCAGCTTGAAAAGGGAAGGAGTGAGAAACTATGGCTACACCTTC
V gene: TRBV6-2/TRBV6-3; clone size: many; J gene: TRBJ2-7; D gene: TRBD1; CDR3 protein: CASSAGQGTYEQYF; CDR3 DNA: TGTGCCAGCAGTGCGGGACAGGGGACCTACGAGCAGTACTTC
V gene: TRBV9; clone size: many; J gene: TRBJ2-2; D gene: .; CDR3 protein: CASSLGFAGELFF; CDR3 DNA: TGTGCCAGCAGCCTTGGGTTCGCCGGGGAGCTGTTTTTT
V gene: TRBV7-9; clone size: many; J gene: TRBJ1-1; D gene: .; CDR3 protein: CASSFRGGLYYTEAFF; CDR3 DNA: TGTGCCAGCAGCTTTCGAGGAGGACTATACTACACTGAAGCTTTCTTT
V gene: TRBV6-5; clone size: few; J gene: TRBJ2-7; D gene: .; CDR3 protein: CASSYSQVLVEEQYF; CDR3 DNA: TGTGCCAGCAGTTACTCCCAGGTCCTTGTCGAAGAGCAGTACTTC
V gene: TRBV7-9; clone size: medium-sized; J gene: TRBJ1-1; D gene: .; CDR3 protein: CASREDTGRFTEAFF; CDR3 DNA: TGTGCCAGCAGGGAAGACACCGGGAGATTTACTGAAGCTTTCTTT
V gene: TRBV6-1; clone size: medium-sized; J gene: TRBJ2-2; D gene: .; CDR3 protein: CASSEQRRPTGELFF; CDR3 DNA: TGTGCCAGCAGTGAACAAAGGCGGCCCACCGGGGAGCTGTTTTTT
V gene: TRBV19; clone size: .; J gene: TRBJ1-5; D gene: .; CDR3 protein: CASSITGSWIQPQHF; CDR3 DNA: TGTGCCAGTAGTATAACAGGGAGTTGGATTCAGCCCCAGCATTTT
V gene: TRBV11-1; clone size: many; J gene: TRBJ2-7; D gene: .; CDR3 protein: CASSLYRAAEQYF; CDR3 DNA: TGTGCCAGCAGCTTATACAGGGCAGCCGAGCAGTACTTC
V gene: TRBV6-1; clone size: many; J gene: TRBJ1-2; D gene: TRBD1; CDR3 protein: CASSHQGGDGYTF; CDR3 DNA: TGTGCCAGCTCCCATCAGGGGGGCGATGGCTACACCTTC
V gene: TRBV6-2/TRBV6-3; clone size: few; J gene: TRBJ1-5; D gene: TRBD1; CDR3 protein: CASSYSPTPGQGAWGNQPQHF; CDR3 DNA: TGTGCCAGCAGTTACTCACCGACACCCGGACAGGGGGCATGGGGCAATCAGCCCCAGCATTTT
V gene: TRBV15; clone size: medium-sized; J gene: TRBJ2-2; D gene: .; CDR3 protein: CATSTIDTGELFF; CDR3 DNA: TGTGCCACCTCGACAATTGACACCGGGGAGCTGTTTTTT
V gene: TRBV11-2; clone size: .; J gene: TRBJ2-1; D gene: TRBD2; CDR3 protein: CASSLSGRAALEQFF; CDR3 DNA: TGTGCCAGCAGCTTGAGCGGGAGGGCAGCCCTTGAGCAGTTCTTC
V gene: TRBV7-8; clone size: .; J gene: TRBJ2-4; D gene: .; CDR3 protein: CASSLLGKNIQYF; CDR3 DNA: TGTGCCAGCAGCTTGTTGGGCAAAAACATTCAGTACTTC
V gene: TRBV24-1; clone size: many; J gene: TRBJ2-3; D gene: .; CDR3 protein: CATSDSGVSGPWGDTQYF; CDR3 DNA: TGTGCCACCAGTGACTCAGGGGTGAGCGGACCATGGGGAGATACGCAGTATTTT
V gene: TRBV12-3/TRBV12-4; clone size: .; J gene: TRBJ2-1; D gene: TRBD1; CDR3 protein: CASRVGTGYNEQFF; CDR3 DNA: TGTGCCAGCCGGGTGGGGACAGGGTACAATGAGCAGTTCTTC
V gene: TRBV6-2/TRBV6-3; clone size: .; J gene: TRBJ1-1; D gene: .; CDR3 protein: CASSSSVNPSGAFF; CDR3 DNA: TGTGCCAGCAGTTCATCCGTAAACCCAAGTGGAGCTTTCTTT
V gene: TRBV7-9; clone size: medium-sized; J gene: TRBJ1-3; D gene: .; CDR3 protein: CASSLNPQDSGNTIYF; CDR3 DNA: TGTGCCAGCAGCTTGAACCCCCAGGACTCTGGAAACACCATATATTTT
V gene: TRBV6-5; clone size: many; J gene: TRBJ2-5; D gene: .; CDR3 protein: CASSYSGTSTETQYF; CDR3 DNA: TGTGCCAGCAGTTACTCCGGGACCTCAACTGAGACCCAGTACTTC
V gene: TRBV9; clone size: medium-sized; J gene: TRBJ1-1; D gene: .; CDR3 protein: CASSVVGLMNTEAFF; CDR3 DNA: TGTGCCAGCAGCGTAGTGGGCCTCATGAACACTGAAGCTTTCTTT
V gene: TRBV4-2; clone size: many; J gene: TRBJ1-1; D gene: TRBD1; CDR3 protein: CASSHPWTGTALPEAFF; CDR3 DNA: TGTGCCAGCAGCCACCCCTGGACCGGGACAGCTCTTCCTGAAGCTTTCTTT
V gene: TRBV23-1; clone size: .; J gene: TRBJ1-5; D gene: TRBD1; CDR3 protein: CASSHQTRGRRPQHF; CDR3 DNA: TGCGCCAGCAGTCATCAAACGAGGGGGCGCCGGCCCCAGCATTTT
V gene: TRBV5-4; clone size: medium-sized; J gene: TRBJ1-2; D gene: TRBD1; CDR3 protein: CASSPGGTGANYGYTF; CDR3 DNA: TGTGCCAGCAGTCCGGGTGGGACAGGGGCTAACTATGGCTACACCTTC
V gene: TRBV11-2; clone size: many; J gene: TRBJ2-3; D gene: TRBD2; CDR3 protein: CASSSVTSGSADTQYF; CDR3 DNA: TGTGCCAGCAGCTCCGTGACTAGCGGGAGCGCAGATACGCAGTATTTT
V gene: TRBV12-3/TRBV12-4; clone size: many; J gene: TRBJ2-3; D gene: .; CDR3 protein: CASSLAPATRTDTQYF; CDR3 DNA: TGTGCCAGCAGTTTAGCGCCAGCGACCCGCACAGATACGCAGTATTTT
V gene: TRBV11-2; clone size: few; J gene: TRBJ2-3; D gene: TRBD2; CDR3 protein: CASSFYGPGLAAGDTQYF; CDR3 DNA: TGTGCCAGCAGCTTCTACGGACCGGGACTAGCAGCTGGAGATACGCAGTATTTT
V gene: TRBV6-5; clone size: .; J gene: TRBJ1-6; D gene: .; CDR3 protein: CASSYSPGGNSPLHF; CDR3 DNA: TGTGCCAGCAGTTACTCCCCAGGCGGGAATTCACCCCTCCACTTT
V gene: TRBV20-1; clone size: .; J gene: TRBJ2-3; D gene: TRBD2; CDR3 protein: CSANPSGSRTDTQYF; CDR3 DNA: TGCAGTGCCAATCCTAGCGGGAGTCGAACAGATACGCAGTATTTT
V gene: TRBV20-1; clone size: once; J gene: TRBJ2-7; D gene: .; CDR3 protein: CSAPLRGGEQYF; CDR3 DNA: TGCAGTGCCCCCCTAAGGGGTGGCGAGCAGTACTTC